This T cell receptor beta chain was captured by sequencing in a study of shared clonotypes between healthy human individuals. Sequenced by immunoSEQ multiplex PCR; TCRdb stores in-frame clones only, minus some. The sample carries about 2.1 million clones, approximately 92% recorded once. V shed 0 bases and J 3 bases; nucleotides not matched to a gene: 3. The CDR3 is 16 amino acids. The germline CDR1 and CDR2 sequences are SGHTS and YDEGEE. Positively selected for CCR7, the CD45RO-negative cells used as naive CD8 cells excluded terminally differentiated effector memory CD45RA+ cells. Sequencing was done on a sample of naive CD8+ T cells from PBMCs. The chain employs TRBV5-8 and TRBJ1-4; the match to TRBD1 covers 9 bases. This clonotype was sampled from a man between 18 and 35 years old in good health. Some clones in this sample may be carry-over from other donors' samples. CDR3 residues: CASSLAGQGPNEKLFF. In DNA form, the CDR3 reads TGTGCCAGCAGCTTGGCGGGACAGGGCCCTAATGAAAAACTGTTTTTT.